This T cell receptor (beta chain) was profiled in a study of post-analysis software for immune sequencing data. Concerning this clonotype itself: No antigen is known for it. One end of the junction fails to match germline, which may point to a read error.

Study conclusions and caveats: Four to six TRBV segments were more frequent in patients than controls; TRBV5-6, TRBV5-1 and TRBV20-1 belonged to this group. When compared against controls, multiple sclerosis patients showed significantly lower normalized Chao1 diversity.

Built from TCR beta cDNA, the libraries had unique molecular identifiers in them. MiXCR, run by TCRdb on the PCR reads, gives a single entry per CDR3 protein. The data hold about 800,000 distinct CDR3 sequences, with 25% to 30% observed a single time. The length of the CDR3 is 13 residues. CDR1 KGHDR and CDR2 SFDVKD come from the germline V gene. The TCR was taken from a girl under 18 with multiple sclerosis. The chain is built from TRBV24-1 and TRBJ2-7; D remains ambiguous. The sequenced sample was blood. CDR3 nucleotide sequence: TGTGCCACCAGGGATTTGGACTCCTACGAGCAGTACTTC. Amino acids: CATRDLDSYEQYF.